Sequencing of this T cell receptor (beta chain) was carried out in a study of blood T cell repertoires in COVID-19 (TCRdb year 2020). Concerning the study at large: Collaborator samples came from the United States, Italy and Spain and covered acute and convalescent phases of COVID-19. The material from the prospective study consisted of cDNA or gDNA derived from T cells, B-cell-depleted T cells, or PBMCs. Subjects who had been exposed to COVID-19, were actively infected with it, or had recovered from it provided the deeply sampled blood TCRbeta repertoires that made up the dataset. The repertoires were released in a freely available public database meant as a resource for research on the immune response to SARS-CoV-2. The samples were drawn from two sources: the first 160 participants of the ongoing ImmuneRACE study, and approximately 1,300 subjects contributed by 6 global collaborators. A de-identified subject ID, COVID-19 status, age in years and sex were almost always included in the sample metadata. Where available, HLA class I and class II types were obtained from metadata supplied by the sample provider rather than from assay-based typing.

Collaborating institutions collected whole blood in K2EDTA tubes following their own protocols. For TCRbeta analysis, collaborator samples were shipped as frozen whole blood, as isolated PBMCs, or as DNA extracted from either sample type. Results the study describes overall, beyond this receptor: Clinical and demographic metadata were provided uncurated, with the amount varying by source and participant.

Reading the germline V gene gives CDR1 SGHDT and CDR2 YYEEEE. The CDR3, from cysteine to phenylalanine, totals 14 residues. A remark on this clone: The antigen it recognizes is unknown. The limits of the CDR3 on the DNA are not certain, so only TCRdb's listed CDR3 is given.

TCRbeta CDR3 regions were amplified from genomic DNA using the immunoSEQ Assay, a bias-controlled multiplex PCR. Per the source publication's procedure: Nucleated cell counts per sample were estimated from amplification of reference gene primers within the assay. To quantify the absolute abundance of each unique TCRbeta CDR3 rearrangement, sequence reads were collapsed and filtered. Productive Simpson clonality was computed per sample as the square root of Simpson's diversity index over productive rearrangements. Entries here come from immuneACCESS through TCRdb and include only in-frame sequences with V and J called. Some clones fail to appear in such tables; in the studies checked, an unresolved V gene covers under half of the shortfall, and the cause of the remainder is unknown. V, J and clone size reflect that table, while D and trimming were determined from the DNA. The sample records 200,000 to 300,000 clones, around 90% of which are singletons. The ten biggest clones cover more than 0.55% of the sample.

Sequencing was performed on peripheral blood. This chain is built from TRBV5-6 and TRBJ2-4; the DNA was not used to check the table's D call, TRBD2. The TCR sequence derives from a human donor in a cohort sampled during active COVID-19. The CDR3 here reads CASSLALSLDIQYF.